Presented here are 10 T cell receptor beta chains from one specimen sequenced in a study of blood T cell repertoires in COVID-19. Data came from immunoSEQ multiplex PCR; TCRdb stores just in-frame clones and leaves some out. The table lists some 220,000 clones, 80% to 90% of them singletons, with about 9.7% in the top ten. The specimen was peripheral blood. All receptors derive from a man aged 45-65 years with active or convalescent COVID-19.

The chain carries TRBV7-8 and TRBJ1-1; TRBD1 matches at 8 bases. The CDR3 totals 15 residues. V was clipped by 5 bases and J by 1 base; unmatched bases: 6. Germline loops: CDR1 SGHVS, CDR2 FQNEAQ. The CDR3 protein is CASSVTRGRNTEAFF. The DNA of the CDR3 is TGTGCCAGCAGCGTGACCAGGGGGCGGAACACTGAAGCTTTCTTT.

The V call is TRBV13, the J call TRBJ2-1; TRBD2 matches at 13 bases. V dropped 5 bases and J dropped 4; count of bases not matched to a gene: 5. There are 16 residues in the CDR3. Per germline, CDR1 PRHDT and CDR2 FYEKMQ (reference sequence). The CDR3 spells CASSPGTSGIYNEQFF. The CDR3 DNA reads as TGTGCCAGCAGCCCCGGGACTAGCGGGATTTACAATGAGCAGTTCTTC.

The CDR3 coding sequence is TGCGCCAGCAGCTTGGCCCAGGGTGGCTATGGCTACACCTTC. It encodes CASSLAQGGYGYTF. The V call is TRBV5-1, the J call TRBJ1-2; tentative D call: TRBD1 (5 bases). Germline V gives CDR1 SGHRS, CDR2 YFSETQ. V was clipped by 0 bases and J by 4 bases, with 10 bases between them. This CDR3 contains 14 residues.

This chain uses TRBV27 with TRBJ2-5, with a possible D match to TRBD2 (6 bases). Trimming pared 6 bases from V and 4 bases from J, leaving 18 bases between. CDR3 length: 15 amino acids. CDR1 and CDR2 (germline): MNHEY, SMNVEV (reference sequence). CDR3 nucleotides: TGTGCCAGCAGCCCCCGGGAGCAGGGTGGAGAGACCCAGTACTTC. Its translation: CASSPREQGGETQYF.

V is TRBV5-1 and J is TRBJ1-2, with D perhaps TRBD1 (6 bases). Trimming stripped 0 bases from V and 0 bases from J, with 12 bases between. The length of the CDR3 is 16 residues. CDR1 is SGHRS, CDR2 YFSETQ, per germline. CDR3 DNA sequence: TGCGCCAGCAGCTTGGGGGGGCGCCCGGCTAACTATGGCTACACCTTC. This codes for CASSLGGRPANYGYTF.

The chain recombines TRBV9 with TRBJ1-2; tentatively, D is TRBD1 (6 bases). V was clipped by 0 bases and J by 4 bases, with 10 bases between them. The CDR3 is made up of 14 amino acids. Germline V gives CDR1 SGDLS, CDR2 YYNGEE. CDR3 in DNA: TGTGCCAGCAGCGTAGTAGGGGGTTCCTATGGCTACACCTTC. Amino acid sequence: CASSVVGGSYGYTF.

The CDR3 bases are TGTGCCAGCAGCGCTACCGGGACTGCGTCCTACGAGCAGTACTTC. Amino acids: CASSATGTASYEQYF. V usage is TRBV5-5 and J usage is TRBJ2-7, with TRBD2 as a possible D gene (6 bases). The germline V gene has CDR1 SGHKS and CDR2 YYEKEE (reference sequence). Trimming shortened V by 4 bases and J by 1 base, and 15 bases separated the two germline ends. The CDR3 covers 15 residues.

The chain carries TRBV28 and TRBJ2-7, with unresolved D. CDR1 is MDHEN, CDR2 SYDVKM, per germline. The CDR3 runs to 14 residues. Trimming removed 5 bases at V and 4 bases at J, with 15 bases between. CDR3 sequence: CASSHRSDSYEQYF. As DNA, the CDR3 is TGTGCCAGCAGTCACCGGTCCGATTCTTACGAGCAGTACTTC.

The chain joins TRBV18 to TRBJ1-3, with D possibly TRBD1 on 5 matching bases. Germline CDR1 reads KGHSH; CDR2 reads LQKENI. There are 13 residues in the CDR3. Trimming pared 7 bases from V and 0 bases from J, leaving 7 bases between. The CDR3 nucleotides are TGTGCCAGCTGCGACAGCTCTGGAAACACCATATATTTT. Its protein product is CASCDSSGNTIYF.

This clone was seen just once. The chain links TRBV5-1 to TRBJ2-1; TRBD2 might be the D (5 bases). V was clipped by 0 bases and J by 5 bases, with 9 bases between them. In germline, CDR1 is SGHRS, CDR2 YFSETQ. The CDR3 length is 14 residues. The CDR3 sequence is CASSLVRDHNEQFF. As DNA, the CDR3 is TGCGCCAGCAGCTTGGTACGGGATCACAATGAGCAGTTCTTC.